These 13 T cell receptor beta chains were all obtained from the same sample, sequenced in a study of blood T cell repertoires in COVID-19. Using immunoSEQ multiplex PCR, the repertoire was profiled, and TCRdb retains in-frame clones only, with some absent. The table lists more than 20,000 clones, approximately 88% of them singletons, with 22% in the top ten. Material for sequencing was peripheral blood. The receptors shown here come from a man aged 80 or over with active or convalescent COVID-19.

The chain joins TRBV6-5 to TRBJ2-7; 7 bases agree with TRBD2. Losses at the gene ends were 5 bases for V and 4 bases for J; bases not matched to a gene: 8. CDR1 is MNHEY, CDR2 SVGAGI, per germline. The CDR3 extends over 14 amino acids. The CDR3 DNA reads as TGTGCCAGCAGTATTTGGGGGGGTCGATACGAGCAGTACTTC. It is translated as CASSIWGGRYEQYF.

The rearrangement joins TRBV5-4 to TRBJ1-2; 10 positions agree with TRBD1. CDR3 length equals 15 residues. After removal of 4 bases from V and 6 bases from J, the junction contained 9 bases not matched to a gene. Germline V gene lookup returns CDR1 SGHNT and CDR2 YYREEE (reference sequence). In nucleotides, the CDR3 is TGTGCCAGCAGCACCCGGGACAGGGGAAGAGATGGCTACACCTTC. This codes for CASSTRDRGRDGYTF.

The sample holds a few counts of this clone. The CDR3 bases are TGTGCCTGGGGACGACTTGGGGAGACCCAGTACTTC. Translated, it gives CAWGRLGETQYF. This rearrangement joins TRBV30 to TRBJ2-5; unclear D gene. The CDR3 contains 12 residues. Trimming shortened V by 5 bases and J by 5 bases, and 12 bases separated the two germline ends. Germline lookup yields CDR1 GTSNPN and CDR2 SVGIG (reference sequence).

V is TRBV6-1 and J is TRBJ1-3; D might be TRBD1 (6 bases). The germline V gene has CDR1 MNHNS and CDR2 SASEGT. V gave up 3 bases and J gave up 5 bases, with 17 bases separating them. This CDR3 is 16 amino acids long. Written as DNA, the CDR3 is TGTGCCAGCAGTGACCCTACAGGGAGTACTAGAAACACCATATATTTT. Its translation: CASSDPTGSTRNTIYF.

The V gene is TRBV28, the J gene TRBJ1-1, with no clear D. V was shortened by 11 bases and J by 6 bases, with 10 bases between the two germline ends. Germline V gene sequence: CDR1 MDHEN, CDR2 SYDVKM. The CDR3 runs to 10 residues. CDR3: CAASAAEAFF. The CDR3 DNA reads TGTGCCGCCTCGGCGGCTGAAGCTTTCTTT.

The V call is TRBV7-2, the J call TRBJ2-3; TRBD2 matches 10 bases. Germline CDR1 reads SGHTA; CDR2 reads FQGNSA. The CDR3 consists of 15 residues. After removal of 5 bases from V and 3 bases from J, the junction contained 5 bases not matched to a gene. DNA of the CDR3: TGTGCCAGCAGCCCGGGACTAGCGATTACAGATACGCAGTATTTT. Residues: CASSPGLAITDTQYF.

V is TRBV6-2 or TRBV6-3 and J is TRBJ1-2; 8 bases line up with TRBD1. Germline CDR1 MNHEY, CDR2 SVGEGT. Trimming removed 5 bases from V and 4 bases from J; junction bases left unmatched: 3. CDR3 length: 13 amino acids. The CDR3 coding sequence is TGTGCCAGCAGTCGGACAGGGTTCTATGGCTACACCTTC. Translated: CASSRTGFYGYTF.

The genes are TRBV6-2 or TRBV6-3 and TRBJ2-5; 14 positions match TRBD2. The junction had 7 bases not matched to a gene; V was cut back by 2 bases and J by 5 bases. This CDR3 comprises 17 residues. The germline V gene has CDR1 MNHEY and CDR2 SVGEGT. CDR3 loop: CASSYRLAGGRRETQYF. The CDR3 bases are TGTGCCAGCAGTTACCGACTAGCGGGAGGGAGGCGGGAGACCCAGTACTTC.

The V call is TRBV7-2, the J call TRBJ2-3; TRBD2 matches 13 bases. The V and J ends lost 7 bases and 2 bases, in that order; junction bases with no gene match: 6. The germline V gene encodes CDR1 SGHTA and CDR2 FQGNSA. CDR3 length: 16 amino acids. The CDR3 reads CASTELAGGYTDTQYF. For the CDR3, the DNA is TGTGCCAGCACCGAACTAGCGGGGGGGTACACAGATACGCAGTATTTT. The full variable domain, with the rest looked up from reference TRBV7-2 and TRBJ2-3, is GAGVSQSPSNKVTEKGKDVELRCDPISGHTALYWYRQSLGQGLEFLIYFQGNSAPDKSGLPSDRFSAERTGGSVSTLTIQRTQQEDSAVYLCASTELAGGYTDTQYFGPGTRLTVL.

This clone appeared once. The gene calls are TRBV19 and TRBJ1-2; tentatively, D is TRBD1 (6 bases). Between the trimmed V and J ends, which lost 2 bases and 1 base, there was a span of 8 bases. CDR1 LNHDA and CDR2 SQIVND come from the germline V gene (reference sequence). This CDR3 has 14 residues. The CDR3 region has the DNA TGTGCCAGTAGTATATCCAGGGGTAACTATGGCTACACCTTC. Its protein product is CASSISRGNYGYTF.

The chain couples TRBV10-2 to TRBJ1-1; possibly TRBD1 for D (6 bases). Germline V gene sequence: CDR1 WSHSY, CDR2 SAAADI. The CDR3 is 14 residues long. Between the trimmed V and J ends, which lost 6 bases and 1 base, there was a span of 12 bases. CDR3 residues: CASRARRGNTEAFF. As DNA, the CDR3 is TGCGCCAGCAGGGCCCGCAGGGGGAACACTGAAGCTTTCTTT.

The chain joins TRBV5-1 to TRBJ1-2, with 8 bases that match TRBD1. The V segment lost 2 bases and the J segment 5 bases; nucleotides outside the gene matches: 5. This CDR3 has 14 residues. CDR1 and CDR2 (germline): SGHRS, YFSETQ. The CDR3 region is CASSLGQGDYGYTF. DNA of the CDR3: TGCGCCAGCAGCTTAGGACAGGGAGATTATGGCTACACCTTC.

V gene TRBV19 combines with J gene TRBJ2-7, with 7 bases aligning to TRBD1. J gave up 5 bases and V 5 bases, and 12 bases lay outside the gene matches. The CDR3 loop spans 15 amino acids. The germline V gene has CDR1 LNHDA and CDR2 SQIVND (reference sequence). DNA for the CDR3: TGTGCCAGTAGTTTCAGCACAGGGGATATGGACGAGCAGTACTTC. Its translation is CASSFSTGDMDEQYF.